This T cell receptor beta chain is drawn from a study of blood T cell repertoires in COVID-19. At the level of the study: The United States, Italy and Spain provided the acute and convalescent COVID-19 samples.

Sequencing used immunoSEQ multiplex PCR; TCRdb keeps in-frame clones, though not all of them. This table holds approximately 140,000 clones, around nine tenths found once. Participants were aged about 18 to 89 years from more than 20 US areas. The sequence was obtained from a woman aged 30 to 39 with acute COVID-19. The sequencing sample was made of PBMCs or T cells enriched from blood (not recorded which).

The CDR3 bases are TGTGCCAGCACCACTCCTGGGGGACAGGGGAGTCAGCCCCAGCATTTT. Protein sequence: CASTTPGGQGSQPQHF. The chain links TRBV28 to TRBJ1-5; 10 bases are a match to TRBD1. Per the germline V gene, CDR1 is MDHEN and CDR2 is SYDVKM. J was trimmed by 6 bases and V by 7 bases; bases with no gene match: 12. This CDR3 has 16 amino acids.